Reported below is one T cell receptor beta chain. No antigen is known for it. The data derive from a study of T cell responses to AZD1222 COVID-19 vaccine. V shed 4 bases and J shed 4 bases, with 4 bases lying between them. The germline V gene has CDR1 LGHDT and CDR2 YNNKEL (reference sequence). The CDR3 has 12 residues. The repertoire was sequenced with immunoSEQ multiplex PCR; TCRdb's copy has only in-frame clones and lacks some. The sample records about 21,000 clones, approximately 84% being singletons. Broader study findings: Receipt of two AZD1222 doses was followed by a rise in Spike-specific TCR breadth and depth.

This TCR derives from an adult who received the AZD1222 COVID-19 vaccine. This rearrangement joins TRBV3-1 (or the pseudogene TRBV3-2) to TRBJ2-2; D unresolved. The sequences come from peripheral blood, collected 28 days after the second AZD1222 dose. The chain's CDR3 is CASSPITGELFF. The CDR3 DNA follows: TGTGCCAGCAGCCCCATCACCGGGGAGCTGTTTTTT.